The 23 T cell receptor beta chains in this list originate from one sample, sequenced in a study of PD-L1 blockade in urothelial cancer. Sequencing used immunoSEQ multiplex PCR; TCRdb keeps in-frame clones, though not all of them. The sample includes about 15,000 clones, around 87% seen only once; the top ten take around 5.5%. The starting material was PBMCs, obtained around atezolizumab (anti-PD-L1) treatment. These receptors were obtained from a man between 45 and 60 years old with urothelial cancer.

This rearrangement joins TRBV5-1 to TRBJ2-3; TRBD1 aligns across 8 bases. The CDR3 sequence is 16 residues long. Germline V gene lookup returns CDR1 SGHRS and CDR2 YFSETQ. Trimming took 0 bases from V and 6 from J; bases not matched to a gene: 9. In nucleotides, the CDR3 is TGCGCCAGCAGCTTGGGGCCAGGGGGCATGTTGGATACGCAGTATTTT. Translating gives CASSLGPGGMLDTQYF.

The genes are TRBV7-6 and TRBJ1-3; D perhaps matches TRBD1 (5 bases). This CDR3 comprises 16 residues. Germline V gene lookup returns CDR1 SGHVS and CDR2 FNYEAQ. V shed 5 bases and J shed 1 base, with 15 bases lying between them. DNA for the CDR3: TGTGCCAGCAGCCAGCGGGGGATTCTATCTGGAAACACCATATATTTT. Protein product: CASSQRGILSGNTIYF.

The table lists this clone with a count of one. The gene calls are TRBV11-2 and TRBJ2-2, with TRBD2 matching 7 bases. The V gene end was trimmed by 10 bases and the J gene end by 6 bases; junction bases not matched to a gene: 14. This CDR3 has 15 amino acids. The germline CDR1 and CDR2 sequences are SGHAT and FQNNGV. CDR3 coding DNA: TGTGCCACCCCTGAGTTCCGGGGAGGGTCCGGGGAGCTGTTTTTT. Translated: CATPEFRGGSGELFF.

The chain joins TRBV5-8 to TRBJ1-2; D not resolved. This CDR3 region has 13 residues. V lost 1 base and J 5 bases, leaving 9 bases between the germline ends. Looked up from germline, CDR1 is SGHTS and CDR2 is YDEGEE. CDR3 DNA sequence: TGTGCCAGCAGCTTGATGCAGGAATATGGCTACACCTTC. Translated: CASSLMQEYGYTF.

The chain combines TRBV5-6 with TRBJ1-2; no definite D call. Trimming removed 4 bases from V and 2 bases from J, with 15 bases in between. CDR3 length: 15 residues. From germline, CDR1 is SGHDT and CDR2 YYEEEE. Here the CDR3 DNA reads TGTGCCAGCAGCCGCCCCGCGACGGGAAACTATGGCTACACCTTC. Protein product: CASSRPATGNYGYTF.

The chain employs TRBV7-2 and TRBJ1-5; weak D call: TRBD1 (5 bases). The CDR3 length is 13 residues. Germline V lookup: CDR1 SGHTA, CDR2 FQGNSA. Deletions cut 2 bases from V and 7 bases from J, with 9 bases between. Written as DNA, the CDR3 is TGTGCCAGCAGCTTACGGGGGATACAGCCCCAGCATTTT. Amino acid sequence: CASSLRGIQPQHF.

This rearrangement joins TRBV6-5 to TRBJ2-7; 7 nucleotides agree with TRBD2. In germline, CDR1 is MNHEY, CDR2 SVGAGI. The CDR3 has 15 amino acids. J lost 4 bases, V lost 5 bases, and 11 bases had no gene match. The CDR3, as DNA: TGTGCCAGCAGTCCCTACCCGGGACTATGGTACGAGCAGTACTTC. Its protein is CASSPYPGLWYEQYF.

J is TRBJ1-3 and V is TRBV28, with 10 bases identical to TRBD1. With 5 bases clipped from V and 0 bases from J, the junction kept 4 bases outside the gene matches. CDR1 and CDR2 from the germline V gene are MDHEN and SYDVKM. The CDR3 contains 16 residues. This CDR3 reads CASSRDRGTSGNTIYF. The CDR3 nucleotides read TGTGCCAGCAGTAGGGACAGGGGAACCTCTGGAAACACCATATATTTT.

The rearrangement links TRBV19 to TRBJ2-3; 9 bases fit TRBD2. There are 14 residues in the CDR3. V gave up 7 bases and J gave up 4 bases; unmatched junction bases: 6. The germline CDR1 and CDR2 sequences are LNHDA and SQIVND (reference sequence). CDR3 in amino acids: CASMLAGVPDTQYF. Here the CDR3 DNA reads TGTGCCAGTATGTTAGCGGGAGTTCCAGATACGCAGTATTTT.

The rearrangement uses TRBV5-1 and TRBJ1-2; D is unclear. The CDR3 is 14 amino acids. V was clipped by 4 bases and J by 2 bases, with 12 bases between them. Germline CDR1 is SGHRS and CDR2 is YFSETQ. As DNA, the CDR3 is TGCGCCAGCAGCAAAGAATCCCGGAACTATGGCTACACCTTC. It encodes CASSKESRNYGYTF.

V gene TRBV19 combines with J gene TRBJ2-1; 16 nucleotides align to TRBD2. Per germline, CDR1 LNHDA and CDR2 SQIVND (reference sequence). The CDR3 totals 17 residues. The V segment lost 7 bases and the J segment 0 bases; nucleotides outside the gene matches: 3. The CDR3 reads CASKGTSGGVSYNEQFF. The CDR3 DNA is TGTGCCAGTAAGGGGACTAGCGGGGGGGTCTCCTACAATGAGCAGTTCTTC.

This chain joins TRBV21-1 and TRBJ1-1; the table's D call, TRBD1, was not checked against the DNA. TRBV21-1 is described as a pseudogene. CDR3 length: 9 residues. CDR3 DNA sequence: TGTGCCACCCCCAGGGGAGCTTTCTTT. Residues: CATPRGAFF.

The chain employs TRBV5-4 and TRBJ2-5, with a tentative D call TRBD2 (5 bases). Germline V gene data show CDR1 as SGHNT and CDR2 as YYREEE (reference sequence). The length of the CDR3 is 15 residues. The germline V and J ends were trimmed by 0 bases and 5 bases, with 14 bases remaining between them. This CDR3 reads CASSLEQRVTETQYF. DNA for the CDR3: TGTGCCAGCAGCTTGGAACAGAGGGTCACGGAGACCCAGTACTTC.

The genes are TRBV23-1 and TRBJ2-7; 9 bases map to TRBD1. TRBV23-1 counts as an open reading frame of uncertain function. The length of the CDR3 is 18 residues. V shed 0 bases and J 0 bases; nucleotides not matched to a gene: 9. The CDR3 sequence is CASSQSGNGTGTSYEQYF. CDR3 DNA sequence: TGCGCCAGCAGTCAATCGGGAAACGGGACAGGGACCTCCTACGAGCAGTACTTC.

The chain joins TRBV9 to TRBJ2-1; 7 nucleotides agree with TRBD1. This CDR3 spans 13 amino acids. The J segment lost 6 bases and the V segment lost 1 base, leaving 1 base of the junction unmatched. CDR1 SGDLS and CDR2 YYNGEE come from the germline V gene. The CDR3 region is CASSVTGVNEQFF. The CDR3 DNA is TGTGCCAGCAGCGTAACAGGGGTCAATGAGCAGTTCTTC.

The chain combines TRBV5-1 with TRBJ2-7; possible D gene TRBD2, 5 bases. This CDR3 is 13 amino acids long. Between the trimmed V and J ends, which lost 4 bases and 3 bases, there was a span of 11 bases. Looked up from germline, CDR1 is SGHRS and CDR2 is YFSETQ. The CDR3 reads CASSDEGYYEQYF. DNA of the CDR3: TGCGCCAGCAGCGATGAGGGATACTACGAGCAGTACTTC.

In DNA, the CDR3 is TGTGCCAGCAGCCCTACAGGCAGGGCAACCTACGAGCAGTACTTC. Protein product: CASSPTGRATYEQYF. This sequence joins TRBV7-2 and TRBJ2-7, with a tentative D call TRBD1 (5 bases). Germline CDR1 SGHTA, CDR2 FQGNSA. V was shortened by 5 bases and J by 2 bases, with 16 bases between the two germline ends. This CDR3 has 15 residues.

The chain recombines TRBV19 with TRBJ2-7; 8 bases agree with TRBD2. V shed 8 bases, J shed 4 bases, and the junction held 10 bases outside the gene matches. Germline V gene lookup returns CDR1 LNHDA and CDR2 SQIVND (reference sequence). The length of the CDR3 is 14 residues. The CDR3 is CASRSMRGEYEQYF. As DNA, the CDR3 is TGTGCCAGTCGGTCTATGCGGGGGGAATACGAGCAGTACTTC.

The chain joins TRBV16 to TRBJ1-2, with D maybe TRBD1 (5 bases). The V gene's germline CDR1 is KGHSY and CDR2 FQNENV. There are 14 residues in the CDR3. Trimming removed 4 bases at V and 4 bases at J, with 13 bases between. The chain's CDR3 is CASSREGLGYGYTF. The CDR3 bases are TGTGCCAGCAGCCGCGAGGGACTTGGCTATGGCTACACCTTC.

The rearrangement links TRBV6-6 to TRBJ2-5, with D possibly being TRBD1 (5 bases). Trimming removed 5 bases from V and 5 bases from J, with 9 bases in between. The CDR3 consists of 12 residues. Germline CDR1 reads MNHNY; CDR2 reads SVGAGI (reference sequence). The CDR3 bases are TGTGCCAGCAGTCTAAGGGGCGAGACCCAGTACTTC. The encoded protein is CASSLRGETQYF.

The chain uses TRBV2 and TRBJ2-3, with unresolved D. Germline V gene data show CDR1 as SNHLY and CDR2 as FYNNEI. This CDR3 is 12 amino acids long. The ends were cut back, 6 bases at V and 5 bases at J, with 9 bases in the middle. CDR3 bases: TGTGCCAGCAGCCTAAACGGAGATACGCAGTATTTT. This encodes CASSLNGDTQYF. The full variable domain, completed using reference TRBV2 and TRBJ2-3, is EPEVTQTPSHQVTQMGQEVILRCVPISNHLYFYWYRQILGQKVEFLVSFYNNEISEKSEIFDDQFSVERPDGSNFTLKIRSTKLEDSAMYFCASSLNGDTQYFGPGTRLTVL.

CDR3 amino acids: CASRLATNTGELFF. The CDR3 DNA follows: TGTGCCTCACGACTAGCAACGAACACCGGGGAGCTGTTTTTT. This chain connects TRBV11-3 to TRBJ2-2; the match to TRBD2 covers 7 bases. Germline lookup yields CDR1 SGHNT and CDR2 YENEEA. Trimming at V came to 11 bases and at J to 0 bases, leaving 6 bases not matched to a gene. The CDR3 consists of 14 residues.

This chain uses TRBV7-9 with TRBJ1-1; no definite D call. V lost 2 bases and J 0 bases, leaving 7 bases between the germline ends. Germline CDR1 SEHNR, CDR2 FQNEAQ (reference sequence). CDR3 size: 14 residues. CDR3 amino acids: CASSLNGMNTEAFF. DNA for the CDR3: TGTGCCAGCAGCTTAAACGGGATGAACACTGAAGCTTTCTTT.